This T cell receptor (beta chain) was recovered during a study of T-cell memory formation after mild COVID-19. For the study at large: The TCR clusters were mostly specific to one donor. General study results and limits: Clones that contracted from day 15 to 85 had balanced CD4/CD8; later expanders were CD4+ biased.

As regards this clonotype: The antigen remains undetermined.

The ends lost 2 bases at V and 7 bases at J; junction bases unmatched: 10. The germline gives CDR1 SGDLS, CDR2 YYNGEE. There are 15 residues in the CDR3. Constant-segment-primed 5'RACE gave TCR alpha and TCR beta cDNA libraries with sample barcodes and UMIs. Each CDR3 protein gets one entry after TCRdb re-called the 5' RACE reads with MiXCR. The data show about 360,000 distinct CDR3 sequences, over 13% seen once. The TCR sequence derives from a man younger than 35 who had mild COVID-19 (a few samples of this study predate the infection). Cell type and time point are not known. The genes are TRBV9 and TRBJ2-3; 7 nucleotides line up with TRBD2. The sample comprised PBMCs or a T cell subset sorted from them (not recorded which). The DNA for the CDR3 is TGTGCCAGCAGCGTCCGATCGGGAGGTGCGAATACGCAGTATTTT. Translating gives CASSVRSGGANTQYF.